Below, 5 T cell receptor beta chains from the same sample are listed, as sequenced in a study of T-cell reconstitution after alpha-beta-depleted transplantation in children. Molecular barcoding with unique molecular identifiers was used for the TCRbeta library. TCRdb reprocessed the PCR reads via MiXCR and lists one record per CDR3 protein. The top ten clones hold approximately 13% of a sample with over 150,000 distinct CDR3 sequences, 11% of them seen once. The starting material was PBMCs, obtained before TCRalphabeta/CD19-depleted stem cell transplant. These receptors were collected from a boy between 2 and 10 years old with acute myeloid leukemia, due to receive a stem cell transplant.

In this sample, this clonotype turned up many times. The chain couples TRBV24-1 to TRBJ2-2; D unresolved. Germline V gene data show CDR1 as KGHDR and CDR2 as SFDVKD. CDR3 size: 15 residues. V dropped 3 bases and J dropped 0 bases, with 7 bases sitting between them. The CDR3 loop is CATSDVSANTGELFF. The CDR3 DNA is TGTGCCACCAGTGATGTCTCCGCGAACACCGGGGAGCTGTTTTTT.

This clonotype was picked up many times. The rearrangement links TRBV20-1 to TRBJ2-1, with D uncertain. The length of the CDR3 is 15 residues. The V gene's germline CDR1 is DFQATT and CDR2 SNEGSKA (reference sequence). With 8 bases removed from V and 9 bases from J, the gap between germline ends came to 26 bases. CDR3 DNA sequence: TGCAGTACTACTATGGGTCTCCGCCCGTCGCTTGAGCAGTTCTTC. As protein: CSTTMGLRPSLEQFF.

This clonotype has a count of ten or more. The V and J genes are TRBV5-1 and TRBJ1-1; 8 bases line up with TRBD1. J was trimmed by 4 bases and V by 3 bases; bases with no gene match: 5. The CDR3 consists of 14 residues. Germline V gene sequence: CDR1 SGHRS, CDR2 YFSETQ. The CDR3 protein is CASSSRQGTTEAFF. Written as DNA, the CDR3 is TGCGCCAGCAGCTCCCGACAGGGGACCACTGAAGCTTTCTTT.

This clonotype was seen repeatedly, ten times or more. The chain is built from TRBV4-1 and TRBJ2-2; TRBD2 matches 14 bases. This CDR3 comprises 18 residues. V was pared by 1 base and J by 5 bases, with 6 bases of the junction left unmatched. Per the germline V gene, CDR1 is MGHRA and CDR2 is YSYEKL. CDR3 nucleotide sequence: TGCGCCAGCAGCCAAGCGGGACTAGCGGGAGTCGGGACCGGGGAGCTGTTTTTT. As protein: CASSQAGLAGVGTGELFF.

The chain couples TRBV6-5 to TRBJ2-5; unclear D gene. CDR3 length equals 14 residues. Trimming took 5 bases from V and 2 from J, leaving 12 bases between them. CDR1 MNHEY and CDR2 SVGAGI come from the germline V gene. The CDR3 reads CASSPSTAQETQYF. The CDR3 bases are TGTGCCAGCAGTCCCTCGACGGCACAAGAGACCCAGTACTTC.